This TCR beta chain was captured in a study of shared T cell receptors in the human thymus. TCRdb's copy holds only in-frame clones and misses some; the assay was immunoSEQ multiplex PCR. The sample has 700,000 to 750,000 clones; over 75% are singletons. V lost 2 bases to trimming and J lost 1 base, with 15 bases between them. The V gene's germline CDR1 is MNHEY and CDR2 SMNVEV (reference sequence). This CDR3 is 18 amino acids long. The same sample was also studied in work on human thymus T cells. From that second work: Each of the donors was a healthy Finnish infant who was undergoing open corrective cardiac surgery for congenital heart defects. Resections from corrective heart surgery supplied the thymus tissue.

The rearrangement joins TRBV27 to TRBJ1-6; possibly TRBD1 for D (5 bases). Sequenced sample: thymocytes. The sequence was collected from a girl in the first two years of life with a congenital heart defect. The CDR3 coding sequence is TGTGCCAGCAGTTTAGGCCGGGGTGGGGGGTCCTATAATTCACCCCTCCACTTT. It translates to CASSLGRGGGSYNSPLHF.